Below, 20 T cell receptor beta chains from the same sample are listed, as sequenced in a study of blood T cells in healthy people across ages. Primed by a sample-barcoded 5' primer and a J-beta primer mix, a second PCR proceeded for 7 to 11 cycles. Each CDR3 protein is one row after TCRdb ran MiXCR on the 5' RACE reads. There are about 900,000 distinct CDR3 sequences in the sample; roughly 60% occur only once, and roughly 25% lies in the top ten. The specimen sequenced was blood. The receptor set was obtained from a man aged 25 to 40 in good health.

CDR3 sequence (DNA): TGTGCCAGCAGCCAAGATAATCGGGGTTGGGGCTACACCTTC. Its protein is CASSQDNRGWGYTF. The chain employs TRBV3-1 and TRBJ1-2; no clear D. Between the trimmed V and J ends, which lost 0 bases and 8 bases, there was a span of 13 bases. The CDR3 extends over 14 amino acids. Germline CDR1 and CDR2: LGHDT and YNNKEL (reference sequence). Combining the CDR3 with reference TRBV3-1 and TRBJ1-2 gives the whole variable domain DTAVSQTPKYLVTQMGNDKSIKCEQNLGHDTMYWYKQDSKKFLKIMFSYNNKELIINETVPNRFSPKSPDKAHLNLHINSLELGDSAVYFCASSQDNRGWGYTFGSGTRLTVV.

V gene TRBV28 combines with J gene TRBJ2-1; 8 bases align to TRBD1. From germline, CDR1 is MDHEN and CDR2 SYDVKM. V dropped 5 bases and J dropped 9; count of bases not matched to a gene: 9. The CDR3 runs to 14 residues. The CDR3 nucleotides are TGTGCCAGCAGTGTGCCCATACAGGGGGGTGAGCAGTTCTTC. Its protein product is CASSVPIQGGEQFF.

This clonotype has a count of ten or more. The J gene is TRBJ2-1, the V gene TRBV7-9; 7 nucleotides match TRBD1. Germline assignment: CDR1 SEHNR and CDR2 FQNEAQ (reference sequence). The CDR3 covers 14 residues. Trimming took 6 bases from V and 3 from J; bases not matched to a gene: 5. CDR3 in amino acids: CASRRTGLYNEQFF. CDR3 bases: TGTGCCAGCAGGAGGACAGGCCTCTACAATGAGCAGTTCTTC.

The V gene is TRBV5-1, the J gene TRBJ1-2; D not certain. Germline CDR1 SGHRS, CDR2 YFSETQ. The CDR3 is made up of 14 amino acids. The V end lost 4 bases, the J end lost 2 bases, and 12 bases lay between the germline ends. The CDR3 loop is CASSMDRENYGYTF. The CDR3, as DNA: TGCGCCAGCAGCATGGACCGGGAAAACTATGGCTACACCTTC.

The rearrangement uses TRBV6-2 or TRBV6-3 and TRBJ2-1; 9 nucleotides match TRBD2. TRBJ2-7 explains the end of the DNA better; the J call may be wrong. This CDR3 comprises 16 residues. Germline V gene lookup returns CDR1 MNHEY and CDR2 SVGEGT. This CDR3 reads CASSPLAGASYNEQYF. The CDR3 DNA reads as TGTGCCAGCAGTCCGTTAGCGGGGGCCTCCTACAATGAGCAGTACTTC.

The V call is TRBV24-1, the J call TRBJ2-7; TRBD2 might be the D (6 bases). The DNA end favors TRBJ2-5, so the J call may be wrong. Germline V gene sequence: CDR1 KGHDR, CDR2 SFDVKD. This CDR3 is built from 13 residues. The CDR3 sequence is CATSDFRGETQYF. DNA for the CDR3: TGTGCCACCAGTGATTTCCGGGGGGAGACCCAGTACTTC.

This chain uses TRBV9 with TRBJ2-1, with D tentatively TRBD2 (6 bases). V gave up 4 bases and J gave up 8 bases, with 16 bases separating them. Germline V gene lookup returns CDR1 SGDLS and CDR2 YYNGEE. The CDR3 extends over 14 amino acids. This CDR3 is CASSSRGGTDEQFF. The CDR3 nucleotides are TGTGCCAGCAGCTCAAGAGGAGGGACCGATGAGCAGTTCTTC.

The V gene is TRBV4-2, the J gene TRBJ2-6; D perhaps matches TRBD2 (6 bases). V lost 0 bases and J lost 0, with 9 bases in between. The CDR3 is 17 amino acids. Per germline, CDR1 LGHNA and CDR2 YNFKEQ. The CDR3 loop reads CASSQEVGSSGANVLTF. CDR3 DNA: TGTGCCAGCAGCCAAGAGGTCGGGAGCTCTGGGGCCAACGTCCTGACTTTC.

The V gene is TRBV7-9, the J gene TRBJ2-7; 10 bases align to TRBD1. The length of the CDR3 is 16 residues. Germline V lookup: CDR1 SEHNR, CDR2 FQNEAQ (reference sequence). The ends lost 5 bases at V and 6 bases at J; junction bases unmatched: 13. As DNA, the CDR3 is TGTGCCAGCAGCCCTGGACAGGGGGTACCCTCCCTCGAGCAGTACTTC. Translated, it gives CASSPGQGVPSLEQYF.

The rearrangement links TRBV20-1 to TRBJ2-1, with 10 bases that match TRBD2. The V gene end was trimmed by 6 bases and the J gene end by 1 base; junction bases not matched to a gene: 6. The CDR3 is made up of 15 amino acids. Germline values: CDR1 DFQATT, CDR2 SNEGSKA (reference sequence). Here the CDR3 reads CSAIAGGFSYNEQFF. The CDR3 region has the DNA TGCAGTGCCATAGCGGGGGGCTTTTCCTACAATGAGCAGTTCTTC.

The CDR3 protein is CASSQGPTRDYYNEQFF. The CDR3 bases are TGCGCCAGCAGCCAGGGCCCCACAAGGGATTACTACAATGAGCAGTTCTTC. The V call is TRBV5-1, the J call TRBJ2-1; maybe TRBD1 (5 bases). Germline loops: CDR1 SGHRS, CDR2 YFSETQ. Trimming removed 4 bases at V and 3 bases at J, with 20 bases between. The CDR3 spans 17 residues.

V is TRBV10-3 and J is TRBJ2-7; possibly TRBD1 for D (5 bases). Trimming removed 8 bases at V and 0 bases at J, with 8 bases between. The germline V gene has CDR1 ENHRY and CDR2 SYGVKD. This CDR3 has 12 amino acids. CDR3 nucleotides: TGTGCCATCCAGGGAAGCTCCTACGAGCAGTACTTC. It is translated as CAIQGSSYEQYF.

The chain combines TRBV4-3 with TRBJ2-7, with D perhaps matching TRBD1 (6 bases). V was trimmed by 3 bases and J by 2 bases, leaving 17 bases between them. The germline CDR1 and CDR2 sequences are LGHNA and YSLEER. This CDR3 is 16 amino acids long. The CDR3 sequence: CASSHGTGTQTYEQYF. CDR3 nucleotides: TGCGCCAGCAGCCATGGAACCGGGACACAGACCTACGAGCAGTACTTC.

This clonotype was seen at least ten times. This chain uses TRBV7-9 with TRBJ2-5, with no clear D. The CDR3 runs 14 residues. Germline values: CDR1 SEHNR, CDR2 FQNEAQ (reference sequence). The V end was cut by 5 bases, the J end by 2 bases, with 12 bases between. CDR3 DNA: TGTGCCAGCAGCCTCGCTACCGGACAAGAGACCCAGTACTTC. It yields the protein CASSLATGQETQYF.

There are a few counts of this clonotype. The V and J genes are TRBV18 and TRBJ1-1, with a weak D call TRBD1 (6 bases). V was cut by 1 base and J by 3 bases, with 9 bases left in between. Germline V gene sequence: CDR1 KGHSH, CDR2 LQKENI. This CDR3 comprises 14 residues. DNA for the CDR3: TGTGCCAGCTCACCACAGGGGGAGGACACTGAAGCTTTCTTT. Protein sequence: CASSPQGEDTEAFF. The variable domain in full, completed from reference TRBV18 and TRBJ1-1, reads NAGVMQNPRHLVRRRGQEARLRCSPMKGHSHVYWYRQLPEEGLKFMVYLQKENIIDESGMPKERFSAEFPKEGPSILRIQQVVRGDSAAYFCASSPQGEDTEAFFGQGTRLTVV.

The V and J genes are TRBV30 and TRBJ2-3; possibly TRBD2 for D (5 bases). The V gene's germline CDR1 is GTSNPN and CDR2 SVGIG (reference sequence). The CDR3 has 13 residues. The V and J ends lost 0 bases and 3 bases respectively, with 7 bases between them. The CDR3 reads CAWSVRGTDTQYF. The CDR3 region has the DNA TGTGCCTGGAGTGTACGGGGTACAGATACGCAGTATTTT.

The chain couples TRBV15 to TRBJ1-6; 9 nucleotides line up with TRBD1. This CDR3 has 17 residues. CDR1 and CDR2 from the germline V gene are LNHNV and YYDKDF (reference sequence). Unmatched junction bases numbered 3, after V lost 3 bases and J lost 0 bases. The CDR3, as DNA: TGTGCCACCAGCAGTCAGACAGGGGGCTCCTATAATTCACCCCTCCACTTT. Translation gives CATSSQTGGSYNSPLHF. Drawing the rest from reference TRBV15 and TRBJ1-6, the complete variable domain is DAMVIQNPRYQVTQFGKPVTLSCSQTLNHNVMYWYQQKSSQAPKLLFHYYDKDFNNEADTPDNFQSRRPNTSFCFLDIRSPGLGDTAMYLCATSSQTGGSYNSPLHFGNGTRLTVT.

V and J are TRBV10-3 and TRBJ1-5; 7 positions match TRBD1. The V gene's germline CDR1 is ENHRY and CDR2 SYGVKD. The CDR3 totals 13 residues. Trimming cost V 6 bases and J 5 bases; bases outside gene matches: 4. The CDR3 sequence: CAIRGQFDQPQHF. The CDR3 DNA reads TGTGCCATCAGGGGACAGTTCGATCAGCCCCAGCATTTT.

The rearrangement joins TRBV6-5 to TRBJ1-2, with 10 bases matching TRBD1. The CDR3 loop spans 17 amino acids. Germline CDR1 is MNHEY and CDR2 is SVGAGI. The J segment lost 8 bases and the V segment lost 4 bases, leaving 16 bases of the junction unmatched. CDR3 amino acids: CASSLGTGAARVGGYTF. The CDR3 DNA reads TGTGCCAGCAGTTTAGGGACAGGGGCCGCCCGGGTGGGCGGCTACACCTTC.

The sample holds a few counts of this clonotype. This rearrangement joins TRBV7-3 to TRBJ1-6, with TRBD1 matching 11 bases. The germline V gene has CDR1 SGHTA and CDR2 FQGTGA. The length of the CDR3 is 16 residues. Trimming at V came to 5 bases and at J to 7 bases, leaving 7 bases not matched to a gene. Here the CDR3 reads CASSSGTGGINSPLHF. The CDR3, as DNA: TGTGCCAGCAGCAGCGGGACAGGGGGAATAAATTCACCCCTCCACTTT. The variable domain in full, completed from reference TRBV7-3 and TRBJ1-6, reads GAGVSQTPSNKVTEKGKYVELRCDPISGHTALYWYRQSLGQGPEFLIYFQGTGAADDSGLPNDRFFAVRPEGSVSTLKIQRTERGDSAVYLCASSSGTGGINSPLHFGNGTRLTVT.